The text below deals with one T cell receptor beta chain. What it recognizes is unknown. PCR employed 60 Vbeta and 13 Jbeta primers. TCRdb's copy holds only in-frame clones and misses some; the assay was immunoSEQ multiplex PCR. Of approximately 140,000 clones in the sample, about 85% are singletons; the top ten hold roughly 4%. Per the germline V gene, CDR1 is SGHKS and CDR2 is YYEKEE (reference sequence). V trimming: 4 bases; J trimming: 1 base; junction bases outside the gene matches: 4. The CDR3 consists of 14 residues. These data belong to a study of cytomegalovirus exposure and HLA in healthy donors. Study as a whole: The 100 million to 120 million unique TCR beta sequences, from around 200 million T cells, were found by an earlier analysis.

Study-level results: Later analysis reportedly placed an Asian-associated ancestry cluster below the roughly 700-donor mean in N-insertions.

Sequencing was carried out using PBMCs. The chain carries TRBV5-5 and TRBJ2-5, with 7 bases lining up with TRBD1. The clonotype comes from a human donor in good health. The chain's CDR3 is CASSPGTVQETQYF. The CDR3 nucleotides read TGTGCCAGCAGCCCCGGGACAGTCCAAGAGACCCAGTACTTC.